A selection of T cell receptor beta chains follows, all from one sample in a study of OX40 agonist ivuxolimab in advanced cancers. Sequencing was performed with immunoSEQ multiplex PCR; in TCRdb, only in-frame clones are kept and a portion is missing. Found here are fewer than 80,000 clones, 70% to 80% of them singletons; the top ten hold 1.6%. The material was CD4+ or CD8+ T cells sorted from blood, obtained in a trial of the OX40 agonist ivuxolimab. The receptors originated from an adult with an advanced solid tumor such as melanoma, head and neck, liver or kidney cancer. CDR3s include the opening cysteine and the closing phenylalanine or tryptophan. A D gene is named only where the DNA matches it firmly. Where a row states a size, it is once, few, many or the class of an expanded clone; other rows omit it.

size	J	D	V	DNA	CDR3
-	TRBJ2-6	TRBD1	TRBV6-5	TGTGCCAGCAGTTTTCAGGGGGCGGCTGGGGCCAACGTCCTGACTTTC	CASSFQGAAGANVLTF
-	TRBJ1-4	TRBD1	TRBV5-1	TGCGCCAGCAGTCGACAGGGGATAAATGAAAAACTGTTTTTT	CASSRQGINEKLFF
medium-sized	TRBJ1-1	-	TRBV5-1	TGCGCCAGCAGCTGGGGGCCCGGCGACACTGAAGCTTTCTTT	CASSWGPGDTEAFF
-	TRBJ2-7	-	TRBV7-9	TGTGCCAGCAGCCCCGGACCGTCAGGCGAGCAGTACTTC	CASSPGPSGEQYF
-	TRBJ1-5	-	TRBV6-6	TGTGCCAGCAGCTCCTCGGGGGGCGGCAATCAGCCCCAGCATTTT	CASSSSGGGNQPQHF
-	TRBJ1-5	-	TRBV7-9	TGTGCCAGCAGCGGACTGGGAAATCAGCCCCAGCATTTT	CASSGLGNQPQHF
-	TRBJ1-2	TRBD1	TRBV18	TGTGCCAGCTCCAGGCAGGGGGACTATGGCTACACCTTC	CASSRQGDYGYTF
few	TRBJ2-1	-	TRBV19	TGTGCCAGTAGTCAGGCGACGTATAATGAGCAGTTCTTC	CASSQATYNEQFF
-	TRBJ2-1	TRBD2	TRBV7-9	TGTGCCAGCAGCTTAATTCGACTAGCGGGGAATGACGAGCAGTTCTTC	CASSLIRLAGNDEQFF
-	TRBJ1-6	TRBD1	TRBV5-4	TGTGCCAGCAGCACCGGGACAGTTAATTCACCCCTCCACTTT	CASSTGTVNSPLHF
-	TRBJ1-2	-	TRBV6-5	TGTGCCAGCTGCGGGGGAATTTCCTATGGCTACACCTTC	CASCGGISYGYTF
once	TRBJ1-5	-	TRBV27	TGTGCCAGCAGTTTCTACGGCCAGCCCCAGCATTTT	CASSFYGQPQHF
few	TRBJ2-7	TRBD1	TRBV20-1	TGCAGTGCTAGCAGGGGGTACGAGCAGTACTTC	CSASRGYEQYF
-	TRBJ2-5	TRBD1	TRBV18	TGTGCCAGCTCTAAGAAGACAGGGGCGGATGGGCAAGAGACCCAGTACTTC	CASSKKTGADGQETQYF
-	TRBJ2-7	-	TRBV6-1	TGTGCCAGCAGTATGATAACAGGACACTACGAGCAGTACTTC	CASSMITGHYEQYF
-	TRBJ1-5	-	TRBV30	TGTGCCTGGAGTGTATCTGGGGACCAGCCCCAGCATTTT	CAWSVSGDQPQHF
-	TRBJ1-3	-	TRBV30	TGTGCCTGGAGTGCATGGTGGGACGGAGGCTCTGGAAACACCATATATTTT	CAWSAWWDGGSGNTIYF
once	TRBJ2-4	-	TRBV19	TGTGCCAGTAGTATAGAGGGTCCTCGGGGTGGCCGAAACATTCAGTACTTC	CASSIEGPRGGRNIQYF
few	TRBJ1-4	-	TRBV28	TGTGCCAGCAGTTTAGGTCAGGATGAAAAACTGTTTTTT	CASSLGQDEKLFF
-	TRBJ1-2	-	TRBV5-5	TGTGCCAGCAGCTTGGGGACCGCAGGACGTCGGGGCTACACCTTC	CASSLGTAGRRGYTF
-	TRBJ1-5	-	TRBV6-5	TGTGCCAGCAGTGGGCAGGGTAGAGGTCAGCCCCAGCATTTT	CASSGQGRGQPQHF
-	TRBJ2-3	TRBD2	TRBV5-4	TGTGCCAGCAGCACGACTAGCGGGATGGGCCCAGATACGCAGTATTTT	CASSTTSGMGPDTQYF
-	TRBJ2-1	TRBD1	TRBV5-1	TGCGCCAGCAGCTTCCAGGGGGCAGGCAATGAGCAGTTCTTC	CASSFQGAGNEQFF
-	TRBJ1-5	-	TRBV28	TGTGCCAGCAGTTTCCTGGACGGGAATCAGCCCCAGCATTTT	CASSFLDGNQPQHF
-	TRBJ2-4	-	TRBV19	TGTGCCAGTAGTATCGGCACTAGGGTCGAGAACATTCAGTACTTC	CASSIGTRVENIQYF
-	TRBJ2-3	-	TRBV4-2	TGTGCCAGCAGCCAACAGTTGCGGGACTCGGATGGAGATACGCAGTATTTT	CASSQQLRDSDGDTQYF
-	TRBJ2-7	-	TRBV21-1	TGTGCCAGCAGACCTCTCCGGGATCGGGGACGCGAGCAGTACTTC	CASRPLRDRGREQYF
few	TRBJ2-1	TRBD2	TRBV6-5	TGTGCCAGCAGACAGGGACTAGCGGCAGGCAATGAGCAGTTCTTC	CASRQGLAAGNEQFF
-	TRBJ2-3	TRBD2	TRBV4-1	TGCGCCAGCAGCCTCGGAGGGACTAGCGGGGGGGCAAGAGGTTGGGCAGATACGCAGTATTTT	CASSLGGTSGGARGWADTQYF
-	TRBJ1-1	TRBD1	TRBV10-3	TGTGCCATCAAGAGGGGGCCGAACACTGAAGCTTTCTTT	CAIKRGPNTEAFF
-	TRBJ2-3	TRBD2	TRBV5-1	TGCGCCAGCAGCTTGGTAGCGGGAGGGGCAGATACGCAGTATTTT	CASSLVAGGADTQYF
-	TRBJ2-2	-	TRBV19	TGTGCCAGTAGTAATGTCGGGGGGCCGAACACCGGGGAGCTGTTTTTT	CASSNVGGPNTGELFF
-	TRBJ1-1	-	TRBV7-3	TGTGCCAGCAGCGCGGGACAGAACACTGAAGCTTTCTTT	CASSAGQNTEAFF
-	TRBJ1-1	-	TRBV4-2	TGTGCCAGCAGCCGCATCCCAGGGAACACTGAAGCTTTCTTT	CASSRIPGNTEAFF
few	TRBJ2-7	-	TRBV11-3	TGTGCCAGCAGCTTAGGGGGGACGCCGACCGGCTACGAGCAGTACTTC	CASSLGGTPTGYEQYF
-	TRBJ1-6	TRBD1	TRBV4-2	TGTGCCAGCAGCCAGTGGACAGGGGCGGGTCGCTATAATTCACCCCTCCACTTT	CASSQWTGAGRYNSPLHF
-	TRBJ2-1	-	TRBV11-1	TGTGCCAGCAGCTTAGCGCGGTCCTCCTACAATGAGCAGTTCTTC	CASSLARSSYNEQFF
-	TRBJ2-5	-	TRBV25-1	TGTGCCAGCAGTGACCTACCCCAGGGGGGGACCCAGTACTTC	CASSDLPQGGTQYF
few	TRBJ2-3	-	TRBV28	TGTGCCAGCAGTTTTCGGGAGCGCAGCACAGATACGCAGTATTTT	CASSFRERSTDTQYF
-	TRBJ1-2	TRBD1	TRBV28	TGTGCCAGCAGTTTGGGGACAGGCCAATATGGCTACACCTTC	CASSLGTGQYGYTF
-	TRBJ1-3	-	TRBV7-6	TGTGCCAGCAGCTTGATGACAGTTAGCTCTGGAAACACCATATATTTT	CASSLMTVSSGNTIYF
-	TRBJ1-5	-	TRBV30	TGTGCCTGCCAGACAGTCCACGGTCAGCCCCAGCATTTT	CACQTVHGQPQHF
-	TRBJ1-1	-	TRBV11-2	TGTGCCAGCAGCTTAGGGCCTTCGGACGGGGCGAACACTGAAGCTTTCTTT	CASSLGPSDGANTEAFF
-	TRBJ2-1	-	TRBV5-1	TGCGCCAGCAGCTTGGCGGGATTCCCGAGCTCCTACAATGAGCAGTTCTTC	CASSLAGFPSSYNEQFF
-	TRBJ2-5	-	TRBV5-4	TGTGCCAGCAGCGTGGACACTTCAGAGACCCAGTACTTC	CASSVDTSETQYF
-	TRBJ2-7	TRBD1	TRBV6-1	TGTGCCAGCAGAACAGGGGGCCGGGAGCAGTACTTC	CASRTGGREQYF
few	TRBJ2-1	TRBD1	TRBV7-9	TGTGCCAGCAGCTCCGGGACAGGCTACAATGAGCAGTTCTTC	CASSSGTGYNEQFF
once	TRBJ2-2	TRBD1	TRBV5-1	TGCGCCAGCAGCTTACAGGGGGCGGACACCGGGGAGCTGTTTTTT	CASSLQGADTGELFF
-	TRBJ2-1	-	TRBV28	TGTGCCAGCGACATAGCAGGGGATTACAATGAGCAGTTCTTC	CASDIAGDYNEQFF
-	TRBJ2-7	TRBD1	TRBV6-6	TGTGCCAGCAGAGGACAGGACTACGAGCAGTACTTC	CASRGQDYEQYF
-	TRBJ2-1	-	TRBV27	TGTGCCAGCAAAGCCCCTTACAATGAGCAGTTCTTC	CASKAPYNEQFF
-	TRBJ2-2	-	TRBV6-1	TGTGCCAGCAGTGAAGAGACACCCACCGGGGAGCTGTTTTTT	CASSEETPTGELFF
-	TRBJ2-3	-	TRBV19	TGTGCCAGTAGTGATTGGGGGCGCACAGATACGCAGTATTTT	CASSDWGRTDTQYF
-	TRBJ1-1	TRBD1	TRBV7-9	TGTGCCAGCAGCTTAGCCAGGGGGCAATGGGTTAGAGTGGTCACTGAAGCTTTCTTT	CASSLARGQWVRVVTEAFF
once	TRBJ1-5	-	TRBV4-2	TGTGCCAGCAGCCAGGATTACGGACAAGGAAATCAGCCCCAGCATTTT	CASSQDYGQGNQPQHF
-	TRBJ1-2	-	TRBV4-2	TGTGCCAGCAGCCAAGACGGCAGAAACTATGGCTACACCTTC	CASSQDGRNYGYTF
-	TRBJ2-7	TRBD1	TRBV5-6	TGTGCCAGCAGCCGGAGGACAGGTTCCCACGAGCAGTACTTC	CASSRRTGSHEQYF
-	TRBJ2-7	-	TRBV30	TGTGCCTGGAGCCCCGGTGTGGGGGTATTAGCCTACGAGCAGTACTTC	CAWSPGVGVLAYEQYF
-	TRBJ2-5	-	TRBV5-1	TGCGCCAGCAGCCCCGATGTAACCGAGACCCAGTACTTC	CASSPDVTETQYF